This T cell receptor beta chain was sequenced during a study of blood T cell repertoires in COVID-19. Sequencing used immunoSEQ multiplex PCR; TCRdb keeps in-frame clones, though not all of them. This sample has 540,000 or so clones; roughly nine tenths occur once, and the top ten carry around 8%. This CDR3 contains 15 residues. The material sequenced was peripheral blood. This sequence joins TRBV21-1 and TRBJ1-5; the table's D call of TRBD1 was not tested on the DNA. TRBV21-1 is a pseudogene segment. The receptor was derived from a woman aged 45 to 65 with COVID-19, enrolled during active disease. CDR3 region: CASSKELGRGQPQHF. The DNA for the CDR3 is TGTGCCAGCAGCAAAGAGTTAGGCAGGGGTCAGCCCCAGCATTTT.